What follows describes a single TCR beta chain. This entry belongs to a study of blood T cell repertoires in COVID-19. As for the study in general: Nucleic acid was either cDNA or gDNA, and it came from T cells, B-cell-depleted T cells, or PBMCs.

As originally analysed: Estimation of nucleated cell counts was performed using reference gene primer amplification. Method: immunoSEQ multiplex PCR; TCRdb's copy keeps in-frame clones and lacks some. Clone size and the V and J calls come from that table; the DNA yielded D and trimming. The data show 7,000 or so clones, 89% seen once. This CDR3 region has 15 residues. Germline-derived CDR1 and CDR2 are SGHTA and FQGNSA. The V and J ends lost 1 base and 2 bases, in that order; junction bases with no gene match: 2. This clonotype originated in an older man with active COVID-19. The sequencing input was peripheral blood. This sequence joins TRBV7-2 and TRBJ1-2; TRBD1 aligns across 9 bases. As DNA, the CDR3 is TGTGCCAGCAGCTTAGGAGGGACAGGGAACTATGGCTACACCTTC. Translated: CASSLGGTGNYGYTF.